Below are 12 T cell receptor beta chains sequenced from a single sample in a study of CD8+ T cells in alopecia areata. In each case, RNA was isolated and then reverse transcribed into cDNA as the sequencing template. Produced via immunoSEQ multiplex PCR; TCRdb's table is partial and in-frame only. The sample contains more than 95,000 clones, less than 50% of which appear only once. The sample taken for sequencing was CD4+ T cells sorted from blood. All receptors come from a human donor with alopecia areata.

This clone was observed a handful of times. The chain is built from TRBV4-1 and TRBJ1-1; D might be TRBD1 (5 bases). This CDR3 has 20 amino acids. The V end lost 0 bases, the J end lost 4 bases, and 27 bases lay between the germline ends. Germline-derived CDR1 and CDR2 are MGHRA and YSYEKL. The CDR3 DNA is TGCGCCAGCAGCCAAGATCACGGTCTTCGGGGCAGGGAATATGGCACTGAAGCTTTCTTT. Translating gives CASSQDHGLRGREYGTEAFF.

The rearrangement links TRBV2 to TRBJ2-3; TRBD1 matches 9 bases. CDR1 is SNHLY and CDR2 is FYNNEI in the germline V gene. The CDR3 is made up of 14 amino acids. The V gene end was trimmed by 7 bases and the J gene end by 4 bases; junction bases not matched to a gene: 6. Written as DNA, the CDR3 is TGTGCCAGCAAGTTACAGGGGGCCGCAGATACGCAGTATTTT. Its translation: CASKLQGAADTQYF.

The chain couples TRBV4-1 to TRBJ2-7; D possibly corresponds to TRBD1 (6 bases). The length of the CDR3 is 15 residues. V lost 0 bases and J lost 2, with 11 bases in between. Germline lookup yields CDR1 MGHRA and CDR2 YSYEKL. CDR3 protein: CASSQEPRQAYEQYF. The CDR3 coding sequence is TGCGCCAGCAGCCAAGAGCCGAGACAGGCCTACGAGCAGTACTTC.

The CDR3 region is CASSLAVGPETQYF. The CDR3 coding sequence is TGTGCCAGCAGCTTGGCAGTCGGCCCAGAGACCCAGTACTTC. The rearrangement uses TRBV5-6 and TRBJ2-5; D remains unclear. The CDR3 loop spans 14 amino acids. Germline V gives CDR1 SGHDT, CDR2 YYEEEE. Between the trimmed V and J ends, which lost 0 bases and 4 bases, there was a span of 10 bases.

J is TRBJ2-3 and V is TRBV7-9, with D maybe TRBD1 (6 bases). The CDR3 is 13 residues long. V lost 7 bases and J lost 0, with 8 bases in between. In germline, CDR1 is SEHNR, CDR2 FQNEAQ (reference sequence). CDR3 bases: TGTGCCAGCAAAGGGACAAGCACAGATACGCAGTATTTT. Its protein is CASKGTSTDTQYF.

This clone occurred once. This sequence joins TRBV28 and TRBJ2-5, with 9 bases matching TRBD2. There are 15 residues in the CDR3. CDR1 is MDHEN, CDR2 SYDVKM, per germline. V lost 7 bases, J lost 4 bases, and 10 bases stayed unmatched. The CDR3 reads CASTFWREGVETQYF. The CDR3 DNA follows: TGTGCCAGCACCTTCTGGCGGGAGGGGGTAGAGACCCAGTACTTC. The full variable domain, completed using reference TRBV28 and TRBJ2-5, is DVKVTQSSRYLVKRTGEKVFLECVQDMDHENMFWYRQDPGLGLRLIYFSYDVKMKEKGDIPEGYSVSREKKERFSLILESASTNQTSMYLCASTFWREGVETQYFGPGTRLLVL.

This clone was picked up a small number of times. The V gene is TRBV4-3, the J gene TRBJ2-3, with a tentative D call TRBD2 (7 bases). The V and J ends lost 4 bases and 3 bases respectively, with 17 bases between them. Germline values: CDR1 LGHNA, CDR2 YSLEER. The CDR3 runs 16 residues. CDR3 protein: CASSPVGGGSTDTQYF. CDR3 DNA sequence: TGCGCCAGCAGCCCAGTAGGGGGGGGATCGACAGATACGCAGTATTTT.

V and J are TRBV11-1 and TRBJ2-1; unclear D gene. Deletions cut 8 bases from V and 6 bases from J, with 17 bases between. The germline gives CDR1 SGHAT, CDR2 FQDESV (reference sequence). The CDR3 sequence is 14 residues long. CDR3 in DNA: TGTGCCAGCGTAGGAGCTTTGGGATTCAATGAGCAGTTCTTC. Amino acid sequence: CASVGALGFNEQFF.

A note on this clone: An end of the junction differs from the germline gene, which may be a read error. The rearrangement joins TRBV29-1 to TRBJ1-1; D is possibly TRBD1 (5 bases). Germline V gives CDR1 SQVTM, CDR2 ANQGSEA. There are 11 residues in the CDR3. DNA of the CDR3: TGCAGCGTGGAAGAGGAGGGGAAAGCTTTCTTT. Translation gives CSVEEEGKAFF.

This clone came up a few times. This chain connects TRBV28 to TRBJ1-5, with TRBD1 identical over 10 bases. V gave up 6 bases and J gave up 1 base; unmatched junction bases: 9. Germline values: CDR1 MDHEN, CDR2 SYDVKM. The CDR3 is made up of 17 amino acids. The CDR3 DNA is TGTGCCAGCAGCTTCACACGACAGGGGGCGAGCAATCAGCCCCAGCATTTT. Protein: CASSFTRQGASNQPQHF.

This chain connects TRBV30 to TRBJ1-2, with D maybe TRBD1 (6 bases). CDR3 size: 12 residues. Trimming took off 5 bases at V and 2 bases at J, with 9 bases between the two ends. Germline V gene data show CDR1 as GTSNPN and CDR2 as SVGIG (reference sequence). The CDR3 spells CAWYTGNYGYTF. The CDR3 bases are TGTGCCTGGTACACAGGGAACTATGGCTACACCTTC.

This chain links TRBV6-1 with TRBJ2-7; D tentatively reads TRBD1 or TRBD2 (5 bases each). Germline CDR1 and CDR2: MNHNS and SASEGT. V was cut by 8 bases and J by 1 base, with 18 bases left in between. The CDR3 runs 15 residues. This CDR3 is CASGDGPRRSYEQYF. In DNA, the CDR3 is TGTGCCAGCGGGGACGGGCCGAGGAGGTCCTACGAGCAGTACTTC.